A selection of T cell receptor beta chains follows, all from one sample in a study of T cell changes during pregnancy in multiple sclerosis. The method was immunoSEQ multiplex PCR; TCRdb's version includes in-frame clones alone and lacks a portion of them. Of some 49,000 clones in the sample, around 90% were seen once. Here the sequenced sample was peripheral blood, taken after pregnancy. The receptors here all came from a female donor in good health, enrolled as a control in a pregnancy study. Each CDR3 is given with its conserved first and last residue. Each record gives: D gene, J gene, V gene, clone size, CDR3 DNA, CDR3 protein. The D gene is left open where the match is weak. Clone size is shown for a subset of rows, as once, few, many or a class of expanded clone.

d_gene: NA
j_gene: TRBJ2-7
v_gene: TRBV10-2
abundance: NA
CDR3nt: TGCGCCAGCGCCCCGGAACTAGCTCTCTACGAGCAGTACTTC
CDR3aa: CASAPELALYEQYF

d_gene: NA
j_gene: TRBJ1-2
v_gene: TRBV5-1
abundance: NA
CDR3nt: TGCGCCAGCAGCCCCGAACTACGACAGACGTTGGGGGGCTACACCTTC
CDR3aa: CASSPELRQTLGGYTF

d_gene: NA
j_gene: TRBJ2-4
v_gene: TRBV21-1
abundance: NA
CDR3nt: TGTGCCAGCAGCACGGGACAGGGACAAAACATTCAGTACTTC
CDR3aa: CASSTGQGQNIQYF

d_gene: TRBD2
j_gene: TRBJ2-7
v_gene: TRBV10-3
abundance: NA
CDR3nt: TGTGCCATCAGTGAGTCGGTTCTAGCGGGCTCCTACGAGCAGTACTTC
CDR3aa: CAISESVLAGSYEQYF

d_gene: TRBD2
j_gene: TRBJ2-1
v_gene: TRBV5-4
abundance: NA
CDR3nt: TGTGCCAGCAGCTTCCCCGGGACTAGCGGGGGCCTAGACAATGAGCAGTTCTTC
CDR3aa: CASSFPGTSGGLDNEQFF

d_gene: TRBD1
j_gene: TRBJ1-5
v_gene: TRBV4-2
abundance: NA
CDR3nt: TGTGCCAGCAGTTCTGACAGGGATAGCAATCAGCCCCAGCATTTT
CDR3aa: CASSSDRDSNQPQHF

d_gene: TRBD1
j_gene: TRBJ1-2
v_gene: TRBV19
abundance: once
CDR3nt: TGTGCCAGTAGTATGGATCGACAGGGCTATGGCTACACCTTC
CDR3aa: CASSMDRQGYGYTF

d_gene: NA
j_gene: TRBJ1-2
v_gene: TRBV6-1
abundance: NA
CDR3nt: TGTGCCAGCAGCCCCGAGGGTAGCTATGGCTACACCTTC
CDR3aa: CASSPEGSYGYTF

d_gene: NA
j_gene: TRBJ1-2
v_gene: TRBV4-2
abundance: NA
CDR3nt: TGTGCCAGCAGCCAGGGGCGACAGGTTAACTATGGCTACACCTTC
CDR3aa: CASSQGRQVNYGYTF

d_gene: NA
j_gene: TRBJ1-1
v_gene: TRBV5-6
abundance: NA
CDR3nt: TGTGCCAGCAGCTTGACAGGAAACACTGAAGCTTTCTTT
CDR3aa: CASSLTGNTEAFF

d_gene: NA
j_gene: TRBJ2-1
v_gene: TRBV4-2
abundance: once
CDR3nt: TGTGCCAGCAGCCAAGAGGAGGGAAATGAGCAGTTCTTC
CDR3aa: CASSQEEGNEQFF

d_gene: TRBD2
j_gene: TRBJ2-7
v_gene: TRBV30
abundance: NA
CDR3nt: TGTGCCTGGAGTACGGGGGGACGATCCTCCTACGAGCAGTACTTC
CDR3aa: CAWSTGGRSSYEQYF

d_gene: NA
j_gene: TRBJ1-2
v_gene: TRBV9
abundance: NA
CDR3nt: TGTGCCAGCAGCGTAGTGGCAGGGGACTATGGCTACACCTTC
CDR3aa: CASSVVAGDYGYTF

d_gene: TRBD2
j_gene: TRBJ2-2
v_gene: TRBV9
abundance: NA
CDR3nt: TGTGCCAGCAGCCCCCGACTAGCGGGGGTTAAGAACACCGGGGAGCTGTTTTTT
CDR3aa: CASSPRLAGVKNTGELFF

d_gene: TRBD1
j_gene: TRBJ2-7
v_gene: TRBV27
abundance: NA
CDR3nt: TGTGCCAGCAGTTTACGCCCGGGACAGGGCTACGAGCAGTACTTC
CDR3aa: CASSLRPGQGYEQYF

d_gene: TRBD2
j_gene: TRBJ2-3
v_gene: TRBV4-1
abundance: NA
CDR3nt: TGCGCCAGCAGCGGGTCCGGGAGGCGGGATCGCACAGATACGCAGTATTTT
CDR3aa: CASSGSGRRDRTDTQYF

d_gene: NA
j_gene: TRBJ1-2
v_gene: TRBV7-2
abundance: NA
CDR3nt: TGTGCCAGCAGACCCCGACAGGCGGCGCCGCTGAGCTACACCTTC
CDR3aa: CASRPRQAAPLSYTF

d_gene: NA
j_gene: TRBJ1-5
v_gene: TRBV7-9
abundance: NA
CDR3nt: TGTGCCAGCAGCCCGGGACATAATCAGCCCCAGCATTTT
CDR3aa: CASSPGHNQPQHF

d_gene: NA
j_gene: TRBJ2-3
v_gene: TRBV15
abundance: NA
CDR3nt: TGTGCCACCCGTTTCCGGTTCACAGATACGCAGTATTTT
CDR3aa: CATRFRFTDTQYF

d_gene: NA
j_gene: TRBJ2-3
v_gene: TRBV27
abundance: NA
CDR3nt: TGTGCCAGCAGTTTGGCCGGAGTGGCAGATACGCAGTATTTT
CDR3aa: CASSLAGVADTQYF

d_gene: TRBD1
j_gene: TRBJ1-5
v_gene: TRBV19
abundance: NA
CDR3nt: TGTGCCAGTACAATGGGACAGACTCTCTATAGCAATCAGCCCCAGCATTTT
CDR3aa: CASTMGQTLYSNQPQHF

d_gene: NA
j_gene: TRBJ1-6
v_gene: TRBV27
abundance: few
CDR3nt: TGTGCCAGCAGTTTCGACAGCAGCTCCTATAATTCACCCCTCCACTTT
CDR3aa: CASSFDSSSYNSPLHF

d_gene: NA
j_gene: TRBJ2-1
v_gene: TRBV28
abundance: NA
CDR3nt: TGTGCCAGCAGTTCCCTCATCCGGGGGAGAGGTGGGGATGAGCAGTTCTTC
CDR3aa: CASSSLIRGRGGDEQFF

d_gene: TRBD2
j_gene: TRBJ2-4
v_gene: TRBV28
abundance: NA
CDR3nt: TGTGCCAGCAGTTCGTCGGGTAGCGGGGCCGCCAAAAACATTCAGTACTTC
CDR3aa: CASSSSGSGAAKNIQYF

d_gene: TRBD1
j_gene: TRBJ1-1
v_gene: TRBV7-8
abundance: NA
CDR3nt: TGTGCCAGCAGCTTAGGGGACAGGGGTGGGAACACTGAAGCTTTCTTT
CDR3aa: CASSLGDRGGNTEAFF

d_gene: NA
j_gene: TRBJ1-2
v_gene: TRBV29-1
abundance: NA
CDR3nt: TGCAGCGTTGAAATGCCTAGGGGCTACACCTTC
CDR3aa: CSVEMPRGYTF

d_gene: TRBD2
j_gene: TRBJ2-1
v_gene: TRBV11-3
abundance: NA
CDR3nt: TGTGCCAGCAGCTTAAGAGGGAGGGACTACAATGAGCAGTTCTTC
CDR3aa: CASSLRGRDYNEQFF

d_gene: NA
j_gene: TRBJ1-4
v_gene: TRBV19
abundance: NA
CDR3nt: TGTGCCAGTATAGGGGACAACTCACCAACTAATGAAAAACTGTTTTTT
CDR3aa: CASIGDNSPTNEKLFF

d_gene: NA
j_gene: TRBJ2-2
v_gene: TRBV15
abundance: NA
CDR3nt: TGTGCCACCAGCAGAGAATGGGTAGGACCCGGGGCCGGGGAGCTGTTTTTT
CDR3aa: CATSREWVGPGAGELFF

d_gene: NA
j_gene: TRBJ2-1
v_gene: TRBV5-4
abundance: once
CDR3nt: TGTGCCAGCAGCCCTCGTCGGGAGCACAATGAGCAGTTCTTC
CDR3aa: CASSPRREHNEQFF

d_gene: TRBD2
j_gene: TRBJ2-3
v_gene: TRBV18
abundance: once
CDR3nt: TGTGCCAGCTCCCCACTAGCGGGGGCGGCAGATACGCAGTATTTT
CDR3aa: CASSPLAGAADTQYF

d_gene: TRBD2
j_gene: TRBJ2-2
v_gene: TRBV4-1
abundance: NA
CDR3nt: TGCGCCAGCAGCCAAGGACGGGAGGGAGTTACCGGGGAGCTGTTTTTT
CDR3aa: CASSQGREGVTGELFF

d_gene: NA
j_gene: TRBJ1-5
v_gene: TRBV14
abundance: NA
CDR3nt: TGTGCCAGCAGCCAAGGGGGGGGTAGCAATCAGCCCCAGCATTTT
CDR3aa: CASSQGGGSNQPQHF

d_gene: TRBD2
j_gene: TRBJ2-3
v_gene: TRBV15
abundance: NA
CDR3nt: TGTGCCACCAGCCCTAGCGGGACACCAGATACGCAGTATTTT
CDR3aa: CATSPSGTPDTQYF

d_gene: TRBD1
j_gene: TRBJ1-2
v_gene: TRBV18
abundance: NA
CDR3nt: TGTGCCAGCTCACCGGGGACAGGGGATCACTATGGCTACACCTTC
CDR3aa: CASSPGTGDHYGYTF

d_gene: NA
j_gene: TRBJ2-7
v_gene: TRBV19
abundance: NA
CDR3nt: TGTGCCAGTAGTATAGCGCGTCTTCCCTACGAGCAGTACTTC
CDR3aa: CASSIARLPYEQYF

d_gene: TRBD1
j_gene: TRBJ1-1
v_gene: TRBV5-1
abundance: NA
CDR3nt: TGCGCCAGCAGCCCGGGGACAGTCATGAACACTGAAGCTTTCTTT
CDR3aa: CASSPGTVMNTEAFF

d_gene: TRBD1
j_gene: TRBJ1-1
v_gene: TRBV27
abundance: once
CDR3nt: TGTGCCAGCAGTTCACGCGGGACAGGGCGGACTGAAGCTTTCTTT
CDR3aa: CASSSRGTGRTEAFF

d_gene: TRBD1
j_gene: TRBJ2-3
v_gene: TRBV9
abundance: NA
CDR3nt: TGTGCCAGCAGCGTTGAGGGGACAGGAAGAAAAGATACGCAGTATTTT
CDR3aa: CASSVEGTGRKDTQYF

d_gene: TRBD2
j_gene: TRBJ2-3
v_gene: TRBV4-1
abundance: NA
CDR3nt: TGCGCCAGCAGCTTTAGGACTAGCAGCCTATCCGGAGGCACAGATACGCAGTATTTT
CDR3aa: CASSFRTSSLSGGTDTQYF

d_gene: TRBD2
j_gene: TRBJ2-5
v_gene: TRBV5-1
abundance: NA
CDR3nt: TGCGCCAGCAGCTTGGATTCGACTAGCGCCGCACAAGAGACCCAGTACTTC
CDR3aa: CASSLDSTSAAQETQYF

d_gene: TRBD1
j_gene: TRBJ1-2
v_gene: TRBV29-1
abundance: once
CDR3nt: TGCAGCGTTGAGAGGCTCGACAGGGGATATGGCTACACCTTC
CDR3aa: CSVERLDRGYGYTF

d_gene: TRBD2
j_gene: TRBJ2-7
v_gene: TRBV5-6
abundance: NA
CDR3nt: TGTGCCAGCACTTCCGCGGTGCGGGGGGGTTCCTACGAGCAGTACTTC
CDR3aa: CASTSAVRGGSYEQYF

d_gene: NA
j_gene: TRBJ1-3
v_gene: TRBV5-1
abundance: NA
CDR3nt: TGCGCCAGCAGCGCGCTGTCTTCCTCTGGAAACACCATATATTTT
CDR3aa: CASSALSSSGNTIYF

d_gene: TRBD1
j_gene: TRBJ1-3
v_gene: TRBV5-1
abundance: once
CDR3nt: TGCGCCAGCAGCTTGGCGACAGGGGGAAACACCATATATTTT
CDR3aa: CASSLATGGNTIYF

d_gene: TRBD1
j_gene: TRBJ1-1
v_gene: TRBV27
abundance: few
CDR3nt: TGTGCCAGCAGTTTGGGCAGGGGGACTGAAGCTTTCTTT
CDR3aa: CASSLGRGTEAFF